The 28 T cell receptor beta chains presented below share a single source sample, sequenced in a study of cytomegalovirus exposure and HLA in healthy donors. PCR primers comprised 60 Vbeta and 13 Jbeta primers. Some clones are missing from TCRdb's copy, which holds only in-frame ones; the method was immunoSEQ multiplex PCR. The table has 100,000 or so clones, approximately 81% seen once; the top ten hold roughly 3.7%. Sequencing was done on a sample of PBMCs. Receptors were obtained from a female donor in good health and CMV-seropositive.

The CDR3 protein is CASSDPTRSSSNEQFF. The DNA of the CDR3 is TGTGCCAGCAGTGACCCCACTAGGTCCTCTTCCAATGAGCAGTTCTTC. This rearrangement joins TRBV25-1 to TRBJ2-1, with D possibly being TRBD2 (5 bases). Trimming shortened V by 3 bases and J by 6 bases, and 18 bases separated the two germline ends. The V gene's germline CDR1 is MGHDK and CDR2 SYGVNS. The CDR3 loop spans 16 amino acids.

A few counts support this clone. The chain employs TRBV4-1 and TRBJ1-5; 7 nucleotides agree with TRBD1. The CDR3 covers 16 residues. The V gene's germline CDR1 is MGHRA and CDR2 YSYEKL. V was clipped by 0 bases and J by 6 bases; unmatched bases: 8. CDR3 coding DNA: TGCGCCAGCAGCCAAGATGGGGCAGGGGGGACTCAGCCCCAGCATTTT. Its translation: CASSQDGAGGTQPQHF.

V is TRBV27 and J is TRBJ1-5; D is undetermined. There are 14 residues in the CDR3. The ends were cut back, 10 bases at V and 2 bases at J, with 15 bases in the middle. CDR1 and CDR2 (germline): MNHEY, SMNVEV (reference sequence). The CDR3 loop is CATAGREGNQPQHF. The CDR3 bases are TGTGCCACCGCGGGGAGGGAAGGCAATCAGCCCCAGCATTTT.

The V and J genes are TRBV2 and TRBJ1-5; TRBD1 agrees at 7 bases. V trimming: 6 bases; J trimming: 1 base; junction bases outside the gene matches: 3. The germline gives CDR1 SNHLY, CDR2 FYNNEI. The CDR3 is 14 residues long. DNA of the CDR3: TGTGCCAGCAGGGGGACAGCCAGCAATCAGCCCCAGCATTTT. It encodes CASRGTASNQPQHF.

On this clone itself: Mismatch with germline at one junction end may stem from a read error. V usage is TRBV7-9 and J usage is TRBJ2-6; 9 positions agree with TRBD1. Germline CDR1 SEHNR, CDR2 FQNEAQ (reference sequence). The CDR3 is 17 amino acids. The CDR3 here is CASSLGGTGYGANGLTF. The CDR3 bases are TGTGCCAGCAGCTTAGGGGGGACAGGGTACGGGGCCAACGGCCTGACTTTC.

The chain has TRBV27 and TRBJ1-2; 8 positions match TRBD1. The CDR3 has 15 amino acids. Germline values: CDR1 MNHEY, CDR2 SMNVEV (reference sequence). With V trimmed by 1 base and J by 3 bases, 4 bases remained unmatched. This CDR3 reads CASSLFGQGHYGYTF. The DNA of the CDR3 is TGTGCCAGCAGTTTATTCGGACAGGGACACTATGGCTACACCTTC.

J is TRBJ2-2 and V is TRBV5-1, with a tentative D call TRBD2 (5 bases). The germline CDR1 and CDR2 sequences are SGHRS and YFSETQ. The V end lost 0 bases, the J end lost 6 bases, and 9 bases lay between the germline ends. This CDR3 is 14 amino acids long. The CDR3 DNA follows: TGCGCCAGCAGCTTGGGAGGGCTGGCCGGGGAGCTGTTTTTT. Protein sequence: CASSLGGLAGELFF. Using reference TRBV5-1 and TRBJ2-2 for the parts outside the CDR3, the full variable domain is KAGVTQTPRYLIKTRGQQVTLSCSPISGHRSVSWYQQTPGQGLQFLFEYFSETQRNKGNFPGRFSGRQFSNSRSEMNVSTLELGDSALYLCASSLGGLAGELFFGEGSRLTVL.

This clone was found a few times. The chain joins TRBV10-1 to TRBJ2-7; maybe TRBD2 (7 bases). Germline CDR1 is WNHNN and CDR2 is SYGVQD (reference sequence). The CDR3 consists of 14 residues. V was shortened by 0 bases and J by 6 bases, with 12 bases between the two germline ends. DNA of the CDR3: TGCGCCAGCAGTGAGTCGAGGGGGGGCCGCGAGCAGTACTTC. It yields the protein CASSESRGGREQYF.

This clone appeared once. V gene TRBV6-5 combines with J gene TRBJ1-5, with D uncertain. This CDR3 is 14 amino acids long. Trimming pared 5 bases from V and 0 bases from J, leaving 8 bases between. CDR1 and CDR2 from the germline V gene are MNHEY and SVGAGI. CDR3 region: CASSDGLSNQPQHF. CDR3 nucleotide sequence: TGTGCCAGCAGTGACGGACTTAGCAATCAGCCCCAGCATTTT.

This clone has more than one count but fewer than ten. This chain links TRBV27 with TRBJ2-7; 11 nucleotides agree with TRBD1. The J segment lost 5 bases and the V segment lost 2 bases, leaving 5 bases of the junction unmatched. Germline CDR1 is MNHEY and CDR2 is SMNVEV (reference sequence). This CDR3 is 15 amino acids long. The CDR3 DNA sequence: TGTGCCAGCAGTTTAAGCGGACAGGGGGCCCACGAGCAGTACTTC. It yields the protein CASSLSGQGAHEQYF.

The genes are TRBV5-1 and TRBJ1-4; TRBD1 might be the D (5 bases). This CDR3 is built from 13 residues. With 6 bases removed from V and 7 bases from J, the gap between germline ends came to 13 bases. Germline lookup yields CDR1 SGHRS and CDR2 YFSETQ. The CDR3 DNA follows: TGCGCCAGCAATCCCCAGGGTGGTGAAAAACTGTTTTTT. Amino acid sequence: CASNPQGGEKLFF. Full variable domain (outside the CDR3, taken from reference TRBV5-1 and TRBJ1-4): KAGVTQTPRYLIKTRGQQVTLSCSPISGHRSVSWYQQTPGQGLQFLFEYFSETQRNKGNFPGRFSGRQFSNSRSEMNVSTLELGDSALYLCASNPQGGEKLFFGSGTQLSVL.

As concerns this clone: One end of the junction fails to match germline, which may point to a read error. V gene TRBV7-9 combines with J gene TRBJ2-1, with D hard to call. Germline CDR1 is SEHNR and CDR2 is FQNEAQ (reference sequence). This CDR3 has 15 residues. The CDR3 DNA follows: TGTTCCAGCAGCCCCGCAGGTAGCTCCTACAATGAGCAGTTCTTC. The encoded protein is CSSSPAGSSYNEQFF.

This rearrangement joins TRBV29-1 to TRBJ2-1; weak D call: TRBD2 (5 bases). CDR3 length: 16 amino acids. Trimming pared 3 bases from V and 5 bases from J, leaving 20 bases between. Germline V gene lookup returns CDR1 SQVTM and CDR2 ANQGSEA. The CDR3 sequence: CSVDSPRGMRNNEQFF. The DNA of the CDR3 is TGCAGCGTTGATTCGCCAAGAGGGATGCGAAACAATGAGCAGTTCTTC.

The chain carries TRBV6-5 and TRBJ1-2; D perhaps matches TRBD1 (5 bases). Germline V lookup: CDR1 MNHEY, CDR2 SVGAGI. The CDR3 has 15 amino acids. V lost 4 bases to trimming and J lost 6 bases, with 18 bases between them. Written as DNA, the CDR3 is TGTGCCAGCAGTTTACGGGACTACCCTCGTAATGGCTACACCTTC. Its protein product is CASSLRDYPRNGYTF.

V usage is TRBV4-1 and J usage is TRBJ2-5, with 9 bases lining up with TRBD2. The J call is doubtful: the DNA matches TRBJ2-7 better. The CDR3 is 13 residues long. CDR1 and CDR2 from the germline V gene are MGHRA and YSYEKL. The CDR3 DNA sequence: TGCGCCAGCAGCTGGGGACTAGCTGGCGAGCAGTACTTC. Protein product: CASSWGLAGEQYF.

With regard to this clone: The conserved closing phenylalanine or tryptophan is absent in this CDR3, likely reflecting a read error. This rearrangement joins TRBV11-2 to TRBJ1-1; TRBD1 might be the D (6 bases). This CDR3 has 12 residues. Deletions cut 8 bases from V and 6 bases from J, with 13 bases between. Germline V gives CDR1 SGHAT, CDR2 FQNNGV. In DNA form, the CDR3 reads TGTGCCAGCGGTAAACAGGGCCCTGAAGCTTTCTCT. Its translation is CASGKQGPEAFS.

The chain couples TRBV11-2 to TRBJ2-5; TRBD2 matches 8 bases. In germline, CDR1 is SGHAT, CDR2 FQNNGV. CDR3 length: 17 amino acids. V gave up 2 bases and J gave up 4 bases; unmatched junction bases: 12. The CDR3 DNA is TGTGCCAGCAGCTTACTCGCCGGGACTAGTTACCGAGAGACCCAGTACTTC. Translation: CASSLLAGTSYRETQYF.

This chain connects TRBV7-2 to TRBJ1-6; TRBD1 is a possible D gene (5 bases). Germline V gene sequence: CDR1 SGHTA, CDR2 FQGNSA. V was pared by 4 bases and J by 1 base, with 17 bases between. The length of the CDR3 is 18 residues. The CDR3 coding sequence is TGTGCCAGCAGCTGGGGGATCCGGGGGAGTTCCTATAATTCACCCCTCCACTTT. Its translation: CASSWGIRGSSYNSPLHF. Drawing the rest from reference TRBV7-2 and TRBJ1-6, the complete variable domain is GAGVSQSPSNKVTEKGKDVELRCDPISGHTALYWYRQSLGQGLEFLIYFQGNSAPDKSGLPSDRFSAERTGGSVSTLTIQRTQQEDSAVYLCASSWGIRGSSYNSPLHFGNGTRLTVT.

This clone was observed once. Other nucleotide sequences in the sample specify the same CDR3. The V gene is TRBV19, the J gene TRBJ2-7; 9 bases agree with TRBD1. Trimming cost V 3 bases and J 2 bases; bases outside gene matches: 5. The CDR3 contains 15 residues. Germline CDR1 is LNHDA and CDR2 is SQIVND (reference sequence). In DNA, the CDR3 is TGTGCCAGTAGTATCGGACAGGGGCGAGCCTACGAGCAGTACTTC. It encodes CASSIGQGRAYEQYF.

The rearrangement uses TRBV18 and TRBJ1-6, with D perhaps matching TRBD1 (6 bases). V shed 3 bases and J shed 10 bases, with 10 bases lying between them. The CDR3 is 13 amino acids. The V gene's germline CDR1 is KGHSH and CDR2 LQKENI. CDR3 loop: CASSPRQDSPLHF. CDR3 in DNA: TGTGCCAGCTCACCCCGACAGGACTCACCCCTCCACTTT.

V usage is TRBV23-1 and J usage is TRBJ2-5; weak D call: TRBD1 (6 bases). The DNA end is a closer match to TRBJ2-7, so the J assignment may be wrong. TRBV23-1 is assigned to the ORF class and has an uncertain function. This CDR3 region has 16 residues. CDR3 sequence reads: CASSQPQRQETYEQYF. For the CDR3, the DNA is TGCGCCAGCAGTCAACCGCAGAGACAGGAGACCTACGAGCAGTACTTC.

This clone was counted a few times. The chain uses TRBV19 and TRBJ1-3; 7 nucleotides agree with TRBD1. The CDR3 covers 15 residues. V lost 7 bases to trimming and J lost 0 bases; unmatched junction nucleotides: 6. The germline CDR1 and CDR2 sequences are LNHDA and SQIVND (reference sequence). CDR3 amino acids: CASKSGTASGNTIYF. The CDR3 nucleotides read TGTGCCAGTAAGAGTGGGACAGCCTCTGGAAACACCATATATTTT.

This rearrangement joins TRBV7-8 to TRBJ2-7; 7 positions agree with TRBD2. The CDR3 has 16 amino acids. Germline V gene data show CDR1 as SGHVS and CDR2 as FQNEAQ. The V and J ends lost 1 base and 4 bases, in that order; junction bases with no gene match: 10. CDR3 DNA: TGTGCCAGCAGCTTAGTAGCGGGCGATATAACTTACGAGCAGTACTTC. Translated, it gives CASSLVAGDITYEQYF.

The chain carries TRBV9 and TRBJ2-5, with D possibly TRBD1 on 6 matching bases. CDR3 length: 14 amino acids. Germline assignment: CDR1 SGDLS and CDR2 YYNGEE. V was trimmed by 3 bases and J by 2 bases, leaving 11 bases between them. The CDR3 here is CASSALRGQETQYF. CDR3 nucleotides: TGTGCCAGCAGCGCACTGAGGGGGCAAGAGACCCAGTACTTC.

The chain carries TRBV11-2 and TRBJ1-1, with D perhaps matching TRBD1 (6 bases). The CDR3 has 14 amino acids. V was cut by 5 bases and J by 5 bases, with 15 bases left in between. Germline V CDR1 and CDR2: SGHAT, FQNNGV. The CDR3 DNA is TGTGCCAGCAGCGCCACAGGGAGAGGAACTGAAGCTTTCTTT. Residues: CASSATGRGTEAFF.

The genes are TRBV5-1 and TRBJ1-1, with TRBD1 matching 8 bases. Germline CDR1 SGHRS, CDR2 YFSETQ. The CDR3 length is 13 residues. V was clipped by 4 bases and J by 7 bases; unmatched bases: 6. DNA for the CDR3: TGCGCCAGCAGCCCACCAGGGACAGGTGAAGCTTTCTTT. Amino acids: CASSPPGTGEAFF.

The chain has TRBV5-1 and TRBJ2-1; TRBD2 agrees at 7 bases. CDR3 length: 14 amino acids. Germline V CDR1 and CDR2: SGHRS, YFSETQ. V trimming: 6 bases; J trimming: 2 bases; junction bases outside the gene matches: 5. The CDR3 bases are TGCGCCAGCAAGGGCAGCGGGACCTACAATGAGCAGTTCTTC. It is translated as CASKGSGTYNEQFF.

Worth noting for this clone: Mismatch with germline at one junction end may stem from a read error. In the same sample, other DNA sequences code for this CDR3. The chain is built from TRBV7-9 and TRBJ2-6; D might be TRBD1 (5 bases). CDR3 size: 16 residues. The germline V gene encodes CDR1 SEHNR and CDR2 FQNEAQ (reference sequence). The CDR3 loop is CSSSLAQGSGANVLTF. The CDR3 DNA is TGTTCCAGCAGCTTGGCTCAGGGTTCCGGGGCCAACGTCCTGACTTTC.